These T cell receptor beta chains were read from a single sample in a study of T cell changes during pregnancy in multiple sclerosis. Produced via immunoSEQ multiplex PCR; TCRdb's table is partial and in-frame only. The table lists some 100,000 clones, approximately 94% of them singletons. This sample comprised peripheral blood, obtained before pregnancy. Receptors originate from a female donor with multiple sclerosis, enrolled in a pregnancy study. Both conserved end residues are part of each CDR3.

V gene	J gene	CDR3 protein
TRBV5-8	TRBJ2-7	CASSSGQGRYEQYF
TRBV30	TRBJ1-4	CAWRLQGTEKLFF
TRBV10-1	TRBJ2-3	CASSELAGGTDTQYF
TRBV2	TRBJ2-3	CASQSSRATDTQYF
TRBV5-1	TRBJ2-2	CASSLVQGYGELFF
TRBV7-2	TRBJ1-5	CASSLSGRNQPQHF
TRBV28	TRBJ1-1	CASSFHRAVTEAFF
TRBV30	TRBJ2-1	CAGTSGINEQFF
TRBV19	TRBJ1-5	CASSIRGRNQPQHF
TRBV27	TRBJ1-2	CASSSSTTGWVYGYTF
TRBV30	TRBJ2-2	CAWRSNRYGELFF
TRBV7-8	TRBJ1-1	CASSPWTGANTEAFF
TRBV4-1	TRBJ1-6	CASSQEAGLDNSPLHF
TRBV7-6	TRBJ1-4	CASSLRQGYEKLFF
TRBV30	TRBJ1-1	CAWSVGQAANTEAFF
TRBV5-5	TRBJ1-5	CASSQEVFQPQHF
TRBV6-1	TRBJ1-3	CASLDSIFSGNTIYF
TRBV28	TRBJ1-4	CASSRPGPVGPNEKLFF
TRBV7-9	TRBJ1-5	CASSLAAGANQPQHF
TRBV14	TRBJ1-1	CASVGSPWDRDMNTEAFF
TRBV7-9	TRBJ1-1	CASSWLTGGVFTEAFF
TRBV23-1	TRBJ2-4	CASGTHRETGKNIQYF
TRBV5-4	TRBJ2-2	CASSLSSGIRTGELFF
TRBV30	TRBJ2-6	CAWMRTGVVSGANVLTF
TRBV19	TRBJ2-1	CASTMTSGSRGEQFF
TRBV30	TRBJ2-1	CAWMWGGRQFF
TRBV5-1	TRBJ2-1	CASRINGGPYNEQFF
TRBV5-1	TRBJ1-4	CASSLGTGLPNEKLFF
TRBV4-1	TRBJ2-1	CASSQAETSGNEQFF
TRBV21-1	TRBJ1-5	CASKILLGENNQPQHF
TRBV27	TRBJ2-7	CASSLKGTGVSYEQYF
TRBV20-1	TRBJ2-7	CSAPLGEQYF
TRBV9	TRBJ1-1	CASGAGGVNTEAFF
TRBV11-2	TRBJ1-1	CASSLGQNTEAFF
TRBV28	TRBJ2-7	CASTLEGAPLEQYF
TRBV5-1	TRBJ2-1	CASSPGEQHNEQFF
TRBV4-1	TRBJ1-2	CASSRTSENYGYTF
TRBV6-5	TRBJ2-7	CASSYGGTSYEQYF
TRBV5-6	TRBJ2-3	CASRIGLAESTDTQYF